This TCR beta chain was observed in a study of blood T cell repertoires in COVID-19. Overall study context: The origin of the acute and convalescent COVID-19 samples was the United States, Italy and Spain. PBMCs, B-cell-depleted T cells, or T cells provided the cDNA or gDNA that made up the material.

Authors' methods: Reference gene primer amplification gave estimated nucleated cell counts. Generated by immunoSEQ multiplex PCR, the TCRdb table keeps only in-frame clones and is missing some. V, J and clone size were drawn from that table, and D and trimming were deduced from the DNA. The table has more than 250,000 clones, over 75% seen once; the top ten hold 1%. Per the germline V gene, CDR1 is SNHLY and CDR2 is FYNNEI. The CDR3 runs 15 residues. Trimming took 3 bases from V and 6 from J; bases not matched to a gene: 11. This clonotype was sampled from a man aged 50-60 years with active or convalescent COVID-19. This rearrangement joins TRBV2 to TRBJ2-7; the match to TRBD1 covers 7 bases. Sequenced sample: peripheral blood. This CDR3 reads CASSDLRGGGFEQYF. Written as DNA, the CDR3 is TGTGCCAGCAGTGATCTTCGAGGGGGCGGGTTCGAGCAGTACTTC.